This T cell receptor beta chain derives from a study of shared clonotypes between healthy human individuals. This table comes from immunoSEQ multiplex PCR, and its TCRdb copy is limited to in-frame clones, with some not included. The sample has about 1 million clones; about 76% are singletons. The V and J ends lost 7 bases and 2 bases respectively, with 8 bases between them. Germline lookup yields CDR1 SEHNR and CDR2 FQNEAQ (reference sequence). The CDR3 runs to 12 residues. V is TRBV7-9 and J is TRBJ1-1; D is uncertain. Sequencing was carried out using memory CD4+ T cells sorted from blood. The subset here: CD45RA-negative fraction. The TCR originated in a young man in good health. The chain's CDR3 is CASTTHNTEAFF. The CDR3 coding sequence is TGTGCCAGCACTACACATAACACTGAAGCTTTCTTT.